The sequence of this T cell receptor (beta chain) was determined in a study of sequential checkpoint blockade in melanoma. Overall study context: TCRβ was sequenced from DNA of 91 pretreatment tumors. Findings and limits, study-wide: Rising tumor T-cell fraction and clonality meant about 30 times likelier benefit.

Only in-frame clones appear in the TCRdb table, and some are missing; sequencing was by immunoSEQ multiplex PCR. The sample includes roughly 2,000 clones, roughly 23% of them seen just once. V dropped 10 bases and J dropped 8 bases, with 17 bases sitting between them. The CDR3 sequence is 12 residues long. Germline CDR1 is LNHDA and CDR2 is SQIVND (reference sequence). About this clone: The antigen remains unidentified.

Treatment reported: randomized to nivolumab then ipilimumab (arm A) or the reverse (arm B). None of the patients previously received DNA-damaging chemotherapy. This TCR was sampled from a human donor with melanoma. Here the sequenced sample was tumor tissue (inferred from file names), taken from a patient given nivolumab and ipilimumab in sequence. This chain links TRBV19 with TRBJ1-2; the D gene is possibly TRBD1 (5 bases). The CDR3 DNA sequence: TGTGCCACCCACGGGGGGAACGGGGGCTACACCTTC. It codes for CATHGGNGGYTF.